This T cell receptor (beta chain) was obtained from a study of T cells in Graves' hyperthyroidism and ophthalmopathy. The TCR beta CDR3 regions underwent amplification using RNA transcripts as the source. HTBI primers drove first-round RT-PCR of the TCR CDR3. TCRdb independently ran MiXCR on the multiplex PCR reads; one entry per CDR3 protein. Of about 550,000 distinct CDR3 sequences in the sample, less than 25% were seen once. The V and J ends lost 2 bases and 4 bases, in that order; junction bases with no gene match: 6. The CDR3 sequence is 15 residues long. In germline, CDR1 is MNHEY, CDR2 SVGAGI. Over 18 months, lack of ophthalmopathy progression marked Graves' hyperthyroidism as stable. Cells are PBMCs isolated from more than 8.5 ml of fresh blood.

The clonotype originates from a man in his late teens or twenties with Graves' hyperthyroidism. Material: blood. The chain employs TRBV6-5 and TRBJ2-7, with TRBD2 matching over 9 bases. CDR3 DNA: TGTGCCAGCAGTTACAGCTTTAGCGGGAGTTACGAGCAGTACTTC. Its protein is CASSYSFSGSYEQYF.